This T cell receptor beta chain emerged from a study of regulatory T cells in long-lasting Graves disease. Overall study findings and caveats: The number of shared public clonotypes was higher in persistent patients (roughly 3,000) than new patients (966).

Time point noted: newly diagnosed GD, antithyroid drugs for less than 3 months. Generation of the TCR library employed RNA extracted from PBMCs. This CDR3 has 13 amino acids. With 5 bases removed from V and 7 bases from J, the gap between germline ends came to 12 bases. CDR1 and CDR2 from the germline V gene are SEHNR and FQNEAQ (reference sequence). The TCR beta library used iRepertoire HTBI primers with Arm-PCR amplification of CDR3. One entry per CDR3 protein results from TCRdb running MiXCR on the multiplex PCR reads. The table includes hundreds of thousands of distinct CDR3 sequences, approximately 15% detected once. Comment on this clonotype: Its antigen is unknown.

A further study also used this sample, focusing on T cells in Graves' hyperthyroidism and ophthalmopathy. That work adds: The primer set for the first-round RT-PCR of the TCR CDR3 was HTBI.

This receptor was taken from a woman aged 25 to 39 with Graves disease. The starting material was peripheral blood mononuclear cells (PBMCs), obtained at new diagnosis, from a patient treated with antithyroid drugs. V gene TRBV7-9 combines with J gene TRBJ1-5; no definite D call. CDR3 bases: TGTGCCAGCAGCGCAGGAGGGCAACAGCCCCAGCATTTT. Amino acids: CASSAGGQQPQHF.